Below are 30 T cell receptor beta chains sequenced from a single sample in a study of blood T cell repertoires in COVID-19. The assay was immunoSEQ multiplex PCR, and TCRdb's table has in-frame clones only and misses some. The table records 85,000 to 100,000 clones, roughly 77% of them present only once. The source material was peripheral blood. The receptors here all came from a human donor in a cohort sampled during active COVID-19.

This chain uses TRBV7-9 with TRBJ2-7; TRBD2 agrees at 13 bases. The CDR3 consists of 17 residues. Germline V gene lookup returns CDR1 SEHNR and CDR2 FQNEAQ (reference sequence). The ends lost 5 bases at V and 4 bases at J; junction bases unmatched: 11. The CDR3 DNA reads TGTGCCAGCAGCAGCAGGACTAGCGGGAGAGAAGTGTACGAGCAGTACTTC. Translating gives CASSSRTSGREVYEQYF.

This chain connects TRBV5-1 to TRBJ1-1; 7 bases are a match to TRBD1. Trimming at V came to 0 bases and at J to 2 bases, leaving 4 bases not matched to a gene. CDR1 is SGHRS, CDR2 YFSETQ, per germline. This CDR3 is built from 15 residues. CDR3 bases: TGCGCCAGCAGCTTGGCCGGGACAGTTAACACTGAAGCTTTCTTT. Translated: CASSLAGTVNTEAFF.

J is TRBJ2-1 and V is TRBV3-1 (or the pseudogene TRBV3-2), with a tentative D call TRBD1 (5 bases). The CDR3 is made up of 13 amino acids. Trimming took off 2 bases at V and 13 bases at J, with 15 bases between the two ends. The V gene's germline CDR1 is LGHDT and CDR2 YNNKEL (reference sequence). As DNA, the CDR3 is TGTGCCAGCAGCCAAACCCCCGACAGAGGACAGTTCTTC. Its translation: CASSQTPDRGQFF.

On this clone itself: A junction boundary mismatches the germline segment, possibly from a read error. The chain is built from TRBV7-7 and TRBJ2-5, with a possible D match to TRBD1 (6 bases). Germline V gene lookup returns CDR1 SSHAT and CDR2 FNYEAQ (reference sequence). The CDR3 contains 13 residues. This chain's CDR3 is CASSYTGLETQYF. DNA for the CDR3: TGTGCTAGCAGTTATACAGGGTTGGAGACCCAGTACTTC.

The chain employs TRBV6-5 and TRBJ2-1; 13 bases map to TRBD2. CDR1 is MNHEY, CDR2 SVGAGI, per germline. This CDR3 has 15 residues. The junction had 4 bases not matched to a gene; V was cut back by 6 bases and J by 5 bases. CDR3 DNA sequence: TGTGCCAGCAGATTCGGGACTAGCGGGGACAATGAGCAGTTCTTC. It specifies CASRFGTSGDNEQFF.

The rearrangement uses TRBV18 and TRBJ2-2; possibly TRBD1 for D (6 bases). The germline CDR1 and CDR2 sequences are KGHSH and LQKENI. The CDR3 extends over 13 amino acids. The ends were cut back, 6 bases at V and 6 bases at J, with 11 bases in the middle. The CDR3 DNA is TGTGCCAGCTCGAACAGGGTAGCCGGGGAGCTGTTTTTT. It translates to CASSNRVAGELFF.

V and J are TRBV19 and TRBJ1-5, with 7 bases identical to TRBD1. Germline V CDR1 and CDR2: LNHDA, SQIVND (reference sequence). This CDR3 comprises 14 residues. V gave up 5 bases and J gave up 6 bases; unmatched junction bases: 7. Here the CDR3 reads CASSSGQVRQPQHF. CDR3 nucleotide sequence: TGTGCCAGTAGTTCCGGACAGGTTCGTCAGCCCCAGCATTTT.

CDR3 sequence reads: CASSPESSYEQYF. In DNA form, the CDR3 reads TGTGCCAGCTCACCCGAGAGCTCCTACGAGCAGTACTTC. The chain has TRBV18 and TRBJ2-7; D gene unclear. The germline CDR1 and CDR2 sequences are KGHSH and LQKENI. Trimming shortened V by 3 bases and J by 0 bases, and 6 bases separated the two germline ends. The CDR3 runs 13 residues.

CDR3 in DNA: TGTGCCAGCAGCGTAGTCCCAGACTACACCGGGGAGCTGTTTTTT. Amino acid sequence: CASSVVPDYTGELFF. This chain joins TRBV9 and TRBJ2-2; D not certain. Germline-derived CDR1 and CDR2 are SGDLS and YYNGEE. The CDR3 spans 15 residues. V was cut by 0 bases and J by 3 bases, with 9 bases left in between. Full variable domain (missing parts from reference TRBV9 and TRBJ2-2): DSGVTQTPKHLITATGQRVTLRCSPRSGDLSVYWYQQSLDQGLQFLIQYYNGEERAKGNILERFSAQQFPDLHSELNLSSLELGDSALYFCASSVVPDYTGELFFGEGSRLTVL.

This clone ranks as medium-sized. The chain joins TRBV5-5 to TRBJ2-2; no reliable D call. The length of the CDR3 is 15 residues. V was trimmed by 7 bases and J by 1 base, leaving 14 bases between them. Germline loops: CDR1 SGHKS, CDR2 YYEKEE (reference sequence). The CDR3, as DNA: TGTGCCAGCCTCCCCTCAAACAAGAACACCGGGGAGCTGTTTTTT. Its protein is CASLPSNKNTGELFF.

In regard to this clone: Compared with germline, one end of the junction differs, possibly owing to a read error. CDR3 nucleotide sequence: TGTGCCAGCAGCCTAACTAGCGCCGGCTACAATGAGCAGTTCTTC. The encoded protein is CASSLTSAGYNEQFF. The gene calls are TRBV7-3 and TRBJ2-1; the match to TRBD2 covers 7 bases. Germline loops: CDR1 SGHTA, CDR2 FQGTGA. The CDR3 length is 15 residues. The whole variable domain, remainder taken from reference TRBV7-3 and TRBJ2-1, is GAGVSQTPSNKVTEKGKYVELRCDPISGHTALYWYRQSLGQGPEFLIYFQGTGAADDSGLPNDRFFAVRPEGSVSTLKIQRTERGDSAVYLCASSLTSAGYNEQFFGPGTRLTVL.

This clone was seen a handful of times. This chain connects TRBV19 to TRBJ2-2; 13 bases agree with TRBD2. CDR3 length equals 17 residues. Looked up from germline, CDR1 is LNHDA and CDR2 is SQIVND (reference sequence). After removal of 7 bases from V and 4 bases from J, the junction contained 9 bases not matched to a gene. The CDR3 DNA sequence: TGTGCCAGTAAGGGGACTAGCGGGAAAGGGGGCACCGGGGAGCTGTTTTTT. Translated, it gives CASKGTSGKGGTGELFF. Full variable domain (rest looked up from reference TRBV19 and TRBJ2-2): DGGITQSPKYLFRKEGQNVTLSCEQNLNHDAMYWYRQDPGQGLRLIYYSQIVNDFQKGDIAEGYSVSREKKESFPLTVTSAQKNPTAFYLCASKGTSGKGGTGELFFGEGSRLTVL.

The V gene is TRBV27, the J gene TRBJ2-7; 9 bases fit TRBD1. The CDR3 spans 14 residues. Looked up from germline, CDR1 is MNHEY and CDR2 is SMNVEV (reference sequence). V dropped 5 bases and J dropped 13; count of bases not matched to a gene: 15. The CDR3 DNA is TGTGCCAGCAGTACCGCACAGGGGGCAACGCTTTATTACTTC. Amino acid sequence: CASSTAQGATLYYF.

This chain connects TRBV5-1 to TRBJ1-1; a weak D match, TRBD1 (5 bases). CDR1 and CDR2 (germline): SGHRS, YFSETQ. V lost 4 bases, J lost 7 bases, and 11 bases lay in between. This CDR3 region has 12 residues. This chain's CDR3 is CASSDGGFEAFF. As DNA, the CDR3 is TGCGCCAGCAGCGATGGGGGGTTTGAAGCTTTCTTT.

The DNA of the CDR3 is TGTGCCAGTAGCCTAATGGAGAATGAGCAGTTCTTC. Amino acid sequence: CASSLMENEQFF. The chain is built from TRBV19 and TRBJ2-1, with D uncertain. Trimming removed 6 bases from V and 7 bases from J, with 10 bases in between. The CDR3 sequence is 12 residues long. Looked up from germline, CDR1 is LNHDA and CDR2 is SQIVND (reference sequence). Variable domain in full (rest from reference TRBV19 and TRBJ2-1): DGGITQSPKYLFRKEGQNVTLSCEQNLNHDAMYWYRQDPGQGLRLIYYSQIVNDFQKGDIAEGYSVSREKKESFPLTVTSAQKNPTAFYLCASSLMENEQFFGPGTRLTVL.

The chain couples TRBV6-5 to TRBJ2-7; tentatively, D is TRBD1 (5 bases). The germline V gene has CDR1 MNHEY and CDR2 SVGAGI. The CDR3 is 15 amino acids. The V end was cut by 2 bases, the J end by 0 bases, with 11 bases between. The CDR3 DNA reads as TGTGCCAGCAGTTACCAGGGAAAGGCCTCCTACGAGCAGTACTTC. Amino acids: CASSYQGKASYEQYF.

The chain recombines TRBV5-5 with TRBJ2-1; 10 bases fit TRBD1. Germline V gene sequence: CDR1 SGHKS, CDR2 YYEKEE (reference sequence). This CDR3 contains 16 residues. Unmatched junction bases numbered 6, after V lost 6 bases and J lost 0 bases. The CDR3 is CASTPDRGLSYNEQFF. The CDR3 DNA follows: TGTGCCAGCACCCCCGACAGGGGGCTCTCCTACAATGAGCAGTTCTTC.

The chain couples TRBV5-5 to TRBJ2-3; TRBD2 agrees at 7 bases. Trimming cost V 2 bases and J 2 bases; bases outside gene matches: 8. CDR1 SGHKS and CDR2 YYEKEE come from the germline V gene (reference sequence). The CDR3 runs to 16 residues. The CDR3 DNA follows: TGTGCCAGCAGCTTTCCTGCGGGAGCCCCCACAGATACGCAGTATTTT. This sequence encodes CASSFPAGAPTDTQYF.

The chain is built from TRBV21-1 and TRBJ1-5. TRBV21-1 has pseudogene status. The CDR3 runs to 17 residues. CDR3 nucleotides: TGTGCCAGCAGCCCCCTACGGCCGGAGCATGGGAATCAGCCCCAGCATTTT. Its translation: CASSPLRPEHGNQPQHF.

The V and J genes are TRBV10-3 and TRBJ2-1, with 8 positions matching TRBD1. The CDR3 consists of 16 residues. Germline V lookup: CDR1 ENHRY, CDR2 SYGVKD. Trimming at V came to 0 bases and at J to 10 bases, leaving 11 bases not matched to a gene. Here the CDR3 reads CAISESRDRGRGEQFF. CDR3 in DNA: TGTGCCATCAGTGAGTCCAGAGACAGGGGCCGAGGGGAGCAGTTCTTC.

The rearrangement joins TRBV19 to TRBJ2-5; 10 positions agree with TRBD2. Germline loops: CDR1 LNHDA, CDR2 SQIVND (reference sequence). The CDR3 contains 14 residues. Losses at the gene ends were 3 bases for V and 9 bases for J; bases not matched to a gene: 7. CDR3 bases: TGTGCCAGTAGTATGCTAGCGGGAGAGGGGGCCCAGTACTTC. Translation gives CASSMLAGEGAQYF.

The rearrangement joins TRBV18 to TRBJ2-2, with D unclear. Trimming left V 6 bases short and J 0 bases short, with 2 bases between. The CDR3 spans 12 residues. Germline CDR1 is KGHSH and CDR2 is LQKENI. For the CDR3, the DNA is TGTGCCAGCTCTACGAACACCGGGGAGCTGTTTTTT. Its protein is CASSTNTGELFF.

This chain uses TRBV11-3 with TRBJ2-1, with a weak D call TRBD1 (5 bases). Germline V CDR1 and CDR2: SGHNT, YENEEA. The CDR3 totals 13 residues. Trimming stripped 3 bases from V and 8 bases from J, with 11 bases between. This CDR3 is CASSFQGTHEQFF. CDR3 sequence (DNA): TGTGCCAGCAGCTTTCAGGGAACCCATGAGCAGTTCTTC.

The sample holds one count of this clone. The chain carries TRBV12-5 and TRBJ2-1, with D perhaps matching TRBD1 (6 bases). The CDR3 has 14 amino acids. The V end lost 7 bases, the J end lost 7 bases, and 17 bases lay between the germline ends. Germline-derived CDR1 and CDR2 are LGHNT and FRNRAP. The CDR3 DNA reads TGTGCTAGTGCCCGGGAAGGGGGTTGGAATGAGCAGTTCTTC. It translates to CASAREGGWNEQFF.

The chain joins TRBV9 to TRBJ2-1, with no clear D. Germline CDR1 reads SGDLS; CDR2 reads YYNGEE. V shed 1 base and J shed 2 bases, with 10 bases lying between them. This CDR3 spans 15 amino acids. CDR3: CASSVSARAYNEQFF. CDR3 nucleotide sequence: TGTGCCAGCAGCGTAAGTGCCCGAGCCTACAATGAGCAGTTCTTC.

The CDR3 spells CASSLKGRADSYEQYF. The CDR3 bases are TGTGCCAGCAGCTTAAAGGGCAGGGCGGACTCCTACGAGCAGTACTTC. V is TRBV5-4 and J is TRBJ2-7; D may be TRBD1 (5 bases). The CDR3 runs 16 residues. Germline V gene sequence: CDR1 SGHNT, CDR2 YYREEE (reference sequence). V lost 2 bases and J 0 bases, leaving 15 bases between the germline ends.

The rearrangement joins TRBV6-2 or TRBV6-3 to TRBJ1-6; D remains ambiguous. Germline CDR1 reads MNHEY; CDR2 reads SVGEGT. The V end lost 2 bases, the J end lost 2 bases, and 10 bases lay between the germline ends. This CDR3 has 16 amino acids. CDR3 nucleotide sequence: TGTGCCAGCAGTTACCCGACTGCCGCCTATAATTCACCCCTCCACTTT. Encoded protein: CASSYPTAAYNSPLHF.

J is TRBJ1-2 and V is TRBV19; D possibly corresponds to TRBD1 (6 bases). This CDR3 has 16 residues. Looked up from germline, CDR1 is LNHDA and CDR2 is SQIVND (reference sequence). V dropped 1 base and J dropped 4 bases, with 16 bases sitting between them. DNA of the CDR3: TGTGCCAGTAGTATAGCGGACAGCGGGATCGTCTATGGCTACACCTTC. Amino acid sequence: CASSIADSGIVYGYTF.

The rearrangement uses TRBV12-3 or TRBV12-4 and TRBJ2-1; D remains ambiguous. The CDR3 spans 13 residues. V was shortened by 2 bases and J by 4 bases, with 6 bases between the two germline ends. The CDR3 sequence: CASSLSGYNEQFF. The CDR3 DNA is TGTGCCAGCAGTTTATCGGGTTACAATGAGCAGTTCTTC.

CDR3 protein: CASSTGVGDTQYF. Here the CDR3 DNA reads TGTGCCAGCAGCACAGGGGTTGGGGATACGCAGTATTTT. The gene calls are TRBV11-3 and TRBJ2-3, with 7 bases aligning to TRBD1. The germline V gene has CDR1 SGHNT and CDR2 YENEEA. This CDR3 contains 13 residues. The V and J ends lost 5 bases and 6 bases, in that order; junction bases with no gene match: 5.